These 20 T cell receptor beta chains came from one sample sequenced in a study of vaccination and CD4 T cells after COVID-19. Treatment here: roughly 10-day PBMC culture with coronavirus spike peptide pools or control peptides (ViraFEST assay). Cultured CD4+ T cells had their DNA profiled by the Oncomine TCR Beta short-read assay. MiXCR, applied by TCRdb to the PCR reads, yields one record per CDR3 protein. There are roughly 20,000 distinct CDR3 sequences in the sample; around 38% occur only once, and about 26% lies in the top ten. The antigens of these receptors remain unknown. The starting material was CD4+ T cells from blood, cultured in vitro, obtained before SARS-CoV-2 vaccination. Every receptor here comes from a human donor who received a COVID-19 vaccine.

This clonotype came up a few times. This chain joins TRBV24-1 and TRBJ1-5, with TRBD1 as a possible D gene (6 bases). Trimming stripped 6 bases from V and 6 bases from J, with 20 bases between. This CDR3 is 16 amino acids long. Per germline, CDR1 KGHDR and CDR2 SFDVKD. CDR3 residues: CATSPSRGGDGQPQHF. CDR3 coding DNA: TGTGCCACCAGTCCCTCGAGAGGGGGGGACGGTCAGCCCCAGCATTTT.

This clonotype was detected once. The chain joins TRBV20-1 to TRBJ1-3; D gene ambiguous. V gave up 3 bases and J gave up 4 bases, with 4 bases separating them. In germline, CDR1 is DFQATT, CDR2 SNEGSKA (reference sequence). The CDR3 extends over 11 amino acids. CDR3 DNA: TGCAGTGCTAGGAAGGGAAACACCATATATTTT. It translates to CSARKGNTIYF.

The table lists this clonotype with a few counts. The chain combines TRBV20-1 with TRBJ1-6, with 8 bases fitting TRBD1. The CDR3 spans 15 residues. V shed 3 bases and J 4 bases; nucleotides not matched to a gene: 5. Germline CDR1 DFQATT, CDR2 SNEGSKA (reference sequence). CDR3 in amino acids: CSARDRTGYNSPLHF. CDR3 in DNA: TGCAGTGCTAGGGACCGGACAGGGTATAATTCACCCCTCCACTTT.

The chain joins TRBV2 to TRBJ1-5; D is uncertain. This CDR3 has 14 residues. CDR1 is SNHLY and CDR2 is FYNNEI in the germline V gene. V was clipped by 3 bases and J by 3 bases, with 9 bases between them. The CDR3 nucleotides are TGTGCCAGCAGTGACCTCACGATCAATCAGCCCCAGCATTTT. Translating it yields CASSDLTINQPQHF.

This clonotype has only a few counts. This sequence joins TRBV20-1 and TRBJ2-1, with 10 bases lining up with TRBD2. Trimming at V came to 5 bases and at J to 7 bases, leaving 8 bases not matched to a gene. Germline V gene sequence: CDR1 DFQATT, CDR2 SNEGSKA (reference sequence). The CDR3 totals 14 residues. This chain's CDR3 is CSAQSASGGNEQFF. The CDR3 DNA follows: TGCAGTGCTCAAAGCGCTAGCGGGGGAAATGAGCAGTTCTTC.

CDR3 region: CASSGDSYNSPLHF. The CDR3 DNA reads TGTGCCAGCAGTGGGGACAGCTATAATTCACCCCTCCACTTT. The chain employs TRBV25-1 and TRBJ1-6, with 7 bases matching TRBD1. The germline V gene has CDR1 MGHDK and CDR2 SYGVNS. This CDR3 has 14 amino acids. V lost 4 bases to trimming and J lost 3 bases; unmatched junction nucleotides: 0. The entire variable domain, with the rest obtained from reference TRBV25-1 and TRBJ1-6, is as follows: EADIYQTPRYLVIGTGKKITLECSQTMGHDKMYWYQQDPGMELHLIHYSYGVNSTEKGDLSSESTVSRIRTEHFPLTLESARPSHTSQYLCASSGDSYNSPLHFGNGTRLTVT.

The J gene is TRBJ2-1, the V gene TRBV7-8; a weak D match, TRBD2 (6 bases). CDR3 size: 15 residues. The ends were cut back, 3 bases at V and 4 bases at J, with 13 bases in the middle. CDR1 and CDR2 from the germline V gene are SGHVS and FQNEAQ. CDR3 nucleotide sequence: TGTGCCAGCAGCTTGGGTCGGGGGAGTTACAATGAGCAGTTCTTC. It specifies CASSLGRGSYNEQFF.

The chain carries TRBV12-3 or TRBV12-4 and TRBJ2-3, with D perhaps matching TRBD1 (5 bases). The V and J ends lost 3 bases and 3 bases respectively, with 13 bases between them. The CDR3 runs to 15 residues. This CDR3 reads CASSLFRARTDTQYF. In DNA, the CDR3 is TGTGCCAGCAGTTTGTTCAGGGCTCGGACAGATACGCAGTATTTT.

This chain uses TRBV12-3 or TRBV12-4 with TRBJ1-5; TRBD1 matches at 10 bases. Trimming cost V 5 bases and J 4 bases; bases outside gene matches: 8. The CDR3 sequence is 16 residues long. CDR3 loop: CASSPETGGPNQPQHF. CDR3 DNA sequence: TGTGCCAGCAGTCCCGAGACAGGGGGCCCGAATCAGCCCCAGCATTTT.

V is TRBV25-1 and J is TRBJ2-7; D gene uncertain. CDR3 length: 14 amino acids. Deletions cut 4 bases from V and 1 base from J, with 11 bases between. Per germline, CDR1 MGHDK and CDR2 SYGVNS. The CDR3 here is CASSGGWNSYEQYF. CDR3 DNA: TGTGCCAGCAGTGGTGGGTGGAATTCCTACGAGCAGTACTTC.

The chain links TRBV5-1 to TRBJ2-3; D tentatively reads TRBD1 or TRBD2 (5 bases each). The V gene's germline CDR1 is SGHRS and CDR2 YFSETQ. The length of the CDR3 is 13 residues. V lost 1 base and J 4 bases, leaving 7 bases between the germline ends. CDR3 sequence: CASSLRDADTQYF. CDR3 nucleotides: TGCGCCAGCAGCTTGCGGGACGCAGATACGCAGTATTTT. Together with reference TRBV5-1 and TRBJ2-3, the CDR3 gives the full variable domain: KAGVTQTPRYLIKTRGQQVTLSCSPISGHRSVSWYQQTPGQGLQFLFEYFSETQRNKGNFPGRFSGRQFSNSRSEMNVSTLELGDSALYLCASSLRDADTQYFGPGTRLTVL.

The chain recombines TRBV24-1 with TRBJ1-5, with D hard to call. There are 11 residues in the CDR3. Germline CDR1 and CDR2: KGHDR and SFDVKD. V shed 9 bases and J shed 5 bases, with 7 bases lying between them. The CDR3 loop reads CATGLYQPQHF. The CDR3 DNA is TGTGCCACCGGGTTGTATCAGCCCCAGCATTTT.

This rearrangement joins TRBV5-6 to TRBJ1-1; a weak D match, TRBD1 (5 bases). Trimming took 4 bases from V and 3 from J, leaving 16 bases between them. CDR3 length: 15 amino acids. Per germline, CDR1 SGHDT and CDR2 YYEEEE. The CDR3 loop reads CASSRIDRSDTEAFF. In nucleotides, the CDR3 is TGTGCCAGCAGCCGAATAGACAGATCCGACACTGAAGCTTTCTTT.

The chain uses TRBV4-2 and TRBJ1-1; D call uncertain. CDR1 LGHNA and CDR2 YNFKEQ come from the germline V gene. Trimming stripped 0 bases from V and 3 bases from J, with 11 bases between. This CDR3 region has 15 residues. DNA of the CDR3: TGTGCCAGCAGCCAAGATCTTGCAGCGCACACTGAAGCTTTCTTT. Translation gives CASSQDLAAHTEAFF.

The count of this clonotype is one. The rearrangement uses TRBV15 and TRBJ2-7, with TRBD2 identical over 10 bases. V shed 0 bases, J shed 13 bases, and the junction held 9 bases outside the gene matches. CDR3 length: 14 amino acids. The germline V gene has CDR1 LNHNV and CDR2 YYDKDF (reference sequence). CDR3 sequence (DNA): TGTGCCACCAGCAGAGATAGCAGCGGGGGGGAGACCTACTTC. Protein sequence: CATSRDSSGGETYF.

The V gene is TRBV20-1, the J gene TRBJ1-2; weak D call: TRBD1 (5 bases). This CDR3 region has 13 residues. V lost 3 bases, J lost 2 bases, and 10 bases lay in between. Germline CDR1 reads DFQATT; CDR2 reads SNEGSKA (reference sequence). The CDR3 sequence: CSASAGLNYGYTF. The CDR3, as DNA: TGCAGTGCTAGCGCAGGGTTGAACTATGGCTACACCTTC.

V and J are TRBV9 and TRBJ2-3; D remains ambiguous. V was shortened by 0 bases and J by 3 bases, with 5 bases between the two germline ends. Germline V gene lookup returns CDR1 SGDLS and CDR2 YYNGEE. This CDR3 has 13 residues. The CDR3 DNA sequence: TGTGCCAGCAGCGTAGGAGCTACAGATACGCAGTATTTT. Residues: CASSVGATDTQYF.

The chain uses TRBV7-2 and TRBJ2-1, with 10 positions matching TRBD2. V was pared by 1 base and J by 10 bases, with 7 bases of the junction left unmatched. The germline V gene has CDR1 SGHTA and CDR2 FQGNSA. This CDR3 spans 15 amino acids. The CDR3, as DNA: TGTGCCAGCAGCTTAGTTTCCCAGCGGGGGGGCGAGCAGTTCTTC. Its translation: CASSLVSQRGGEQFF. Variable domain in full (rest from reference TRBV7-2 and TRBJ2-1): GAGVSQSPSNKVTEKGKDVELRCDPISGHTALYWYRQSLGQGLEFLIYFQGNSAPDKSGLPSDRFSAERTGGSVSTLTIQRTQQEDSAVYLCASSLVSQRGGEQFFGPGTRLTVL.

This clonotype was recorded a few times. DNA of the CDR3: TGTGCCTGGGACAGGGGCCGTCGCAATCAGCCCCAGCATTTT. As protein: CAWDRGRRNQPQHF. The rearrangement links TRBV30 to TRBJ1-5, with 8 bases fitting TRBD1. The CDR3 loop spans 14 amino acids. Losses at the gene ends were 5 bases for V and 2 bases for J; bases not matched to a gene: 5. Germline loops: CDR1 GTSNPN, CDR2 SVGIG (reference sequence).

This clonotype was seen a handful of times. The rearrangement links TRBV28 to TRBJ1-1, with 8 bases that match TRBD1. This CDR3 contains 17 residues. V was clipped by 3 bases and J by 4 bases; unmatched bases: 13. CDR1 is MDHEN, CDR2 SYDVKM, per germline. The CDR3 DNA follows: TGTGCCAGCAGTTTGTGGCAGGGGGCCAGGATTCGCACTGAAGCTTTCTTT. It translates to CASSLWQGARIRTEAFF.